This T cell receptor beta chain originates from a study of regulatory T cells in long-lasting Graves disease (dated by TCRdb to the early 2020s). About the study as a whole: To count as having persistent Graves' disease, a patient had to have received antithyroid drug treatment for over 5 years with TSH receptor autoantibodies remaining persistently positive. Patients with persistent Graves' disease were compared with patients with newly diagnosed Graves' disease using TCR sequencing and RNA sequencing of peripheral blood. The study took place in China and was registered as a clinical trial. A total of about 33 samples underwent TCR sequencing, from some 13 patients with persistent Graves' disease and approximately 20 patients with newly diagnosed Graves' disease. Persistent Graves' disease patients in the clinical cohort had taken antithyroid drugs for roughly 10 years on average. Broader findings and caveats from the paper: A larger number of public clonotypes was shared among persistent patients (about 2,700) than among newly diagnosed patients (over 850). As a limitation, the authors acknowledged that the small sample size may reduce accuracy. Compared with newly diagnosed patients, persistent Graves' disease patients had lower TCR Shannon entropy and fewer highly expanded clones, which suggests clonal expansion. Sequencing and analysis were limited to the TCR beta chain. Preferential use of TRBV28, TRBJ1-2 and TRBJ2-5 was observed in persistent disease, whereas TRBV20-1 and TRBJ2-1 were favored in newly diagnosed disease. The study examined only peripheral blood because the primary lesion, thyroid tissue, could not be accessed.

This clonotype was observed a few times. Which antigen it targets is not known. No base quality values were provided; no much bigger clone lies one nucleotide off. The library came from multiplex PCR. This sample was sequenced with an Illumina HiSeq 4000. iRepertoire HTBI primers and Arm-PCR amplification of CDR3 regions were used to construct TCR beta libraries. Before sequencing, the PCR products underwent gel purification. On the study's bioinformatics: Gene usage analysis of CDR3 amino acid clonotypes relied on the 55 to 80 TRBV and 15 or so TRBJ segments identified across samples. COPE and FqMerger were used to merge the filtered high-quality paired reads into contigs. Contigs were aligned with BLAST to IMGT TRBV, TRBD and TRBJ reference genes, and CDR3 was defined per IMGT. Any clonotype with a frequency above 0.1% was classified as a highly expanded clone. Repertoire diversity was measured by Shannon entropy, and V-J evenness by the Gini coefficient. Public clonotypes were defined as clonotypes shared by more than one individual. The raw public data were reprocessed by TCRdb itself: fastp quality trimming at Q25, MiXCR clonotype calling, in-frame beta chains only. CDR3 protein sequences are deduplicated, and each keeps its most common genes and DNA. These V and J calls are TCRdb output, not the study's own analysis. Across this sample there are 700,000 or so distinct CDR3 sequences, with roughly 30% seen only once. Under 50% of the sample belongs to the ten largest clones.

This sample's time point label indicates: persistent/refractory GD, antithyroid drugs over 5 years with positive TRAb. For both TCR sequencing and RNA sequencing, RNA was extracted from PBMCs in TRIzol. The diagnosis of Graves' disease followed American Thyroid Association guidelines. Recruitment of patients was carried out at an endocrinology department in Xi'an, China. Each patient gave approximately 8.8 milliliters of peripheral blood, collected in an EDTA anticoagulant tube. Ficoll Paque Plus density gradient separation was used to isolate PBMCs, and no further T cell sorting was done. An Agilent 2100 Bioanalyzer and agarose gel were used to check RNA quality, and a NanoDrop 2000 was used to measure RNA concentration. CDR1 SGHAT and CDR2 FQNNGV were looked up in the germline V gene. There are 15 amino acids in the CDR3, from cysteine to phenylalanine inclusive. Just the 45-base CDR3 DNA is kept, in frame starting at base 1. Deletion took 4 bases off V and 10 bases off J, with a span of 21 bases between the germline ends.

The sequence is built from TRBV11-2 and TRBJ2-3, with a tentative D gene TRBD2 over 6 matching bases. This TCR came from a female donor with Graves disease. Sequenced material: peripheral blood mononuclear cells (PBMCs), taken when the disease was refractory, from a patient treated with antithyroid drugs. Here the CDR3 is given as CASSSSEYPGTAQYF. The DNA sequence follows: TGTGCCAGCAGCTCTAGCGAGTACCCGGGAACTGCGCAGTATTTT.